The source of this T cell receptor beta chain is a study of cytomegalovirus exposure and HLA in healthy donors. Study outcomes and limitations: There were a few CMV-associated chains whose specificity for CMV antigens was confirmed in vitro.

Turning to this clone: The antigen remains unidentified.

The CDR3 covers 14 residues. After removal of 3 bases from V and 7 bases from J, the junction contained 7 bases not matched to a gene. Germline CDR1 is SEHNR and CDR2 is FQNEAQ (reference sequence). PCR employed 60 Vbeta and 13 Jbeta primers. The method was immunoSEQ multiplex PCR; TCRdb's version includes in-frame clones alone and lacks a portion of them. The table includes 95,000 to 110,000 clones, approximately 80% detected once. The chain carries TRBV7-9 and TRBJ1-2, with 8 nucleotides matching TRBD1. The sample was PBMCs. The clonotype originates from a male donor in good health and CMV-seronegative. This CDR3 reads CASSLSTGAGGYTF. CDR3 DNA sequence: TGTGCCAGCAGCTTGTCGACAGGGGCGGGTGGCTACACCTTC. Supplemented by reference TRBV7-9 and TRBJ1-2, the full variable domain reads DTGVSQNPRHKITKRGQNVTFRCDPISEHNRLYWYRQTLGQGPEFLTYFQNEAQLEKSRLLSDRFSAERPKGSFSTLEIQRTEQGDSAMYLCASSLSTGAGGYTFGSGTRLTVV.